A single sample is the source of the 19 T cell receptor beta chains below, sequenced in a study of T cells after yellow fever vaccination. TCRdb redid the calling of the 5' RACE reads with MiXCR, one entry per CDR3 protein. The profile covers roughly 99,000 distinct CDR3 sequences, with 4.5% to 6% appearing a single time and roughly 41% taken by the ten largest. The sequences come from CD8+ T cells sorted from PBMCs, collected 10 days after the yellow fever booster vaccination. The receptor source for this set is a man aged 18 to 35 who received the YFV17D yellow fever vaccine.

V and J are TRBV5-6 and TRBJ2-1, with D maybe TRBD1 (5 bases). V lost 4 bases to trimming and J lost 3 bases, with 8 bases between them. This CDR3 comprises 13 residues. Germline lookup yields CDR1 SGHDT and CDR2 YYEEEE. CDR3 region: CASSDSVYNEQFF. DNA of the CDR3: TGTGCCAGCAGCGACAGTGTCTACAATGAGCAGTTCTTC.

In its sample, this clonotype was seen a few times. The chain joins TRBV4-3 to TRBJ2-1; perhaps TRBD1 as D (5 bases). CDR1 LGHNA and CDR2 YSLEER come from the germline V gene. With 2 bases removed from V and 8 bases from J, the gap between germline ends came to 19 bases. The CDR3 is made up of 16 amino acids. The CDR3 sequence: CASSQLTEGDLYEQFF. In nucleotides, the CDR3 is TGCGCCAGCAGCCAATTGACGGAAGGGGATCTTTATGAGCAGTTCTTC.

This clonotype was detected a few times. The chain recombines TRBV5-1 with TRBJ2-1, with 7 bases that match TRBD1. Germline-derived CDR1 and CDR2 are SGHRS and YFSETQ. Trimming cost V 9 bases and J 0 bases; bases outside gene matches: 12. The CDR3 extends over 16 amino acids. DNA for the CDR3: TGCGCCACCGCCGGCCGACAGGGAAGCTCCTACAATGAGCAGTTCTTC. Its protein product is CATAGRQGSSYNEQFF.

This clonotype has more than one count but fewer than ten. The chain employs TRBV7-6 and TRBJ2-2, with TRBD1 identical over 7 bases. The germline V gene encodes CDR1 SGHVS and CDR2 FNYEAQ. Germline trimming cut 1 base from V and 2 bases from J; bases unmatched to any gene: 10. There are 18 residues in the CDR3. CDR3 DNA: TGTGCCAGCAGCTTAGGTCAGGGGGTTCTCGCTAACACCGGGGAGCTGTTTTTT. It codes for CASSLGQGVLANTGELFF.

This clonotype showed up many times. The DNA for the CDR3 is TGTGCCAGCAGCTCGGAAGGGGACGAGCAGTACTTC. It encodes CASSSEGDEQYF. The chain is built from TRBV5-4 and TRBJ2-7; possible D gene TRBD1, 5 bases. Germline V CDR1 and CDR2: SGHNT, YYREEE (reference sequence). The CDR3 totals 12 residues. The ends were cut back, 3 bases at V and 5 bases at J, with 9 bases in the middle.

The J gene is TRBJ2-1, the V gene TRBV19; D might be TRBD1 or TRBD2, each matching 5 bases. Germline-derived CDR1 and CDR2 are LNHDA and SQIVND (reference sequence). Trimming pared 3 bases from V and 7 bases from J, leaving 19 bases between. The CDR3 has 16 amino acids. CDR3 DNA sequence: TGTGCCAGTAGTATCCTAAGCCAGGGAGCTTGGAATGAGCAGTTCTTC. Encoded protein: CASSILSQGAWNEQFF.

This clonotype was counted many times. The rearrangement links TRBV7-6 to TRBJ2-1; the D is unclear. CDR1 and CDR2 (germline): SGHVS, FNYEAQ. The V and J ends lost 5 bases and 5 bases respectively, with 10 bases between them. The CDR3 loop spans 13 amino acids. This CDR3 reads CASSPMGHNEQFF. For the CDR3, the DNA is TGTGCCAGCAGCCCGATGGGCCACAATGAGCAGTTCTTC.

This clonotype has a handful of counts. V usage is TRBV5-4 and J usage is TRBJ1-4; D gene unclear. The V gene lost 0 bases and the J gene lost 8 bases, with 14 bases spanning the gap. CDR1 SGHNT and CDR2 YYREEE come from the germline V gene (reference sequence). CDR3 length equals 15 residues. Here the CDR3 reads CASSLVGDTGEKLFF. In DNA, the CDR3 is TGTGCCAGCAGCTTGGTCGGCGATACGGGGGAAAAACTGTTTTTT.

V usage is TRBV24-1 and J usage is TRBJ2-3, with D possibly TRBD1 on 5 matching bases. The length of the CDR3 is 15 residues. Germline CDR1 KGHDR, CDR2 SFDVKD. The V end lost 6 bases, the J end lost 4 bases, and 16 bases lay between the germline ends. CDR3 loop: CATSRGHEWPDTQYF. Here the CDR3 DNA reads TGTGCCACCAGTCGAGGACATGAGTGGCCAGATACGCAGTATTTT.

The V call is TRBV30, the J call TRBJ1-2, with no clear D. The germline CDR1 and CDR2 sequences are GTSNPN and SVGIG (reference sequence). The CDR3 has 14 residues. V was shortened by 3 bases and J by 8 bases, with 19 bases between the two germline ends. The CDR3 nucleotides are TGTGCCTGGAGCCCAATCCAAGGGTACACGGGCTACACCTTC. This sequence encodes CAWSPIQGYTGYTF. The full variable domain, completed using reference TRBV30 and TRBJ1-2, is SQTIHQWPATLVQPVGSPLSLECTVEGTSNPNLYWYRQAAGRGLQLLFYSVGIGQISSEVPQNLSASRPQDRQFILSSKKLLLSDSGFYLCAWSPIQGYTGYTFGSGTRLTVV.

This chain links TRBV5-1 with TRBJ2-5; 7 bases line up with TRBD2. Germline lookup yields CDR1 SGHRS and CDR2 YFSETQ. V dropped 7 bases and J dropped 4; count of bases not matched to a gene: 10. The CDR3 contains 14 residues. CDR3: CASGGKRGGETQYF. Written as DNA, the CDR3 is TGCGCCAGCGGGGGAAAGCGGGGCGGAGAGACCCAGTACTTC.

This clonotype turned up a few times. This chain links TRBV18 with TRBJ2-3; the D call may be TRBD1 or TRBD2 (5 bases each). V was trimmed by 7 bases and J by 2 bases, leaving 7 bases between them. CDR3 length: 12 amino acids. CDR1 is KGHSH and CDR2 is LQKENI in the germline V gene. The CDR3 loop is CASLGVTDTQYF. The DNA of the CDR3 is TGTGCCAGCTTGGGGGTCACAGATACGCAGTATTTT. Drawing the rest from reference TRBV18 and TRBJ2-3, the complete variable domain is NAGVMQNPRHLVRRRGQEARLRCSPMKGHSHVYWYRQLPEEGLKFMVYLQKENIIDESGMPKERFSAEFPKEGPSILRIQQVVRGDSAAYFCASLGVTDTQYFGPGTRLTVL.

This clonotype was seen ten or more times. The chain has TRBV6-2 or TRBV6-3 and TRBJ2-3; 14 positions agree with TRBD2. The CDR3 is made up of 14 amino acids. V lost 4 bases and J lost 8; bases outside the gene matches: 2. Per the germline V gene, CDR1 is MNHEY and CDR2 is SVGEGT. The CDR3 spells CASSFGLAGGTQYF. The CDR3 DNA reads TGTGCCAGCAGTTTCGGACTAGCGGGGGGTACGCAGTATTTT.

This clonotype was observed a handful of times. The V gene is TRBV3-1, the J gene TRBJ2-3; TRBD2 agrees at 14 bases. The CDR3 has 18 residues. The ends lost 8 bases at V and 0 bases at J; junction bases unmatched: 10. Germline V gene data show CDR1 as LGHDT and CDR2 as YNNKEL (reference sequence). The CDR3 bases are TGTGCCAGCGGTGGGGGACTAGCGGGGGTCCCGAGCACAGATACGCAGTATTTT. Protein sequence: CASGGGLAGVPSTDTQYF.

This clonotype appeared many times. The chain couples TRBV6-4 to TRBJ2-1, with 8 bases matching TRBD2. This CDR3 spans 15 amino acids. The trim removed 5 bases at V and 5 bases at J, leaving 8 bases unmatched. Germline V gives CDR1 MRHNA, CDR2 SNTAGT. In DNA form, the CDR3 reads TGTGCCAGCAGTCCCTTCGGGGGGGCTAACAATGAGCAGTTCTTC. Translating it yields CASSPFGGANNEQFF.

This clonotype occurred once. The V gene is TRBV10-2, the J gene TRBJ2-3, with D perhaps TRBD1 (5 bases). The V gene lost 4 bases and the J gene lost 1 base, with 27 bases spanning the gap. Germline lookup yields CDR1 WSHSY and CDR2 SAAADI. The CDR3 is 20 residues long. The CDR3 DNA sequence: TGCGCCAGCAGTGGGTATCTGGCTCAGCAGGGATACGGTCGCACAGATACGCAGTATTTT. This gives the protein CASSGYLAQQGYGRTDTQYF.

The CDR3 bases are TGTGCCAGCGCCGAAGAGGGCGGGAAAGAGACCCAGTACTTC. Protein: CASAEEGGKETQYF. This chain connects TRBV12-3 or TRBV12-4 to TRBJ2-5; D perhaps matches TRBD2 (6 bases). The length of the CDR3 is 14 residues. The ends were cut back, 8 bases at V and 3 bases at J, with 16 bases in the middle.

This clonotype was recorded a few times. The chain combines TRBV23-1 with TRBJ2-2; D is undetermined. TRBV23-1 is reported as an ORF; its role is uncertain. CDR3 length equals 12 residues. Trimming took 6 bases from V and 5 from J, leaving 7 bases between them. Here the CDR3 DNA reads TGCGCCAGCAGCGCGGAAACCGGGGAGCTGTTTTTT. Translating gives CASSAETGELFF.

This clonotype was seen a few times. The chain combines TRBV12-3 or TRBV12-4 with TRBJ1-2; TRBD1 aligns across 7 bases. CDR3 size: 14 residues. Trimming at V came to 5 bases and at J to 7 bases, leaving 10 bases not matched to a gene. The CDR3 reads CASSPTGLGGGYTF. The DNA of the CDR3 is TGTGCCAGCAGTCCGACAGGGCTCGGGGGTGGCTACACCTTC.